The 18 T cell receptor beta chains below come from one sample, sequenced in a study of T-cell memory formation after mild COVID-19. Using its own MiXCR run on the 5' RACE reads, TCRdb lists one record per CDR3 protein. Of fewer than 350,000 distinct CDR3 sequences listed, approximately 15% were seen once; the top ten hold 20% to 25%. Input material: PBMCs or a T cell subset sorted from them (not recorded which). The receptors were sampled from a man between 18 and 29 years old who had mild COVID-19 (a few samples of this study predate the infection). Cell type and time point are not known.

In its sample, this clonotype was seen a few times. V usage is TRBV13 and J usage is TRBJ2-1; D is perhaps TRBD2 (6 bases). V gave up 5 bases and J gave up 4 bases, with 21 bases separating them. The CDR3 consists of 17 residues. Germline CDR1 is PRHDT and CDR2 is FYEKMQ (reference sequence). CDR3 DNA: TGTGCCAGCAGCCGCTCTCAATTTGGGACTGTGTACAATGAGCAGTTCTTC. This translates into CASSRSQFGTVYNEQFF.

This sequence joins TRBV6-5 and TRBJ2-2; D not resolved. V was clipped by 5 bases and J by 5 bases, with 9 bases between them. This CDR3 spans 13 amino acids. Germline CDR1 reads MNHEY; CDR2 reads SVGAGI. The CDR3 loop reads CASSRYLTGELFF. CDR3 sequence (DNA): TGTGCCAGCAGTCGATATCTAACCGGGGAGCTGTTTTTT.

The V gene is TRBV6-1, the J gene TRBJ1-4; tentative D call: TRBD1 (5 bases). V lost 3 bases, J lost 7 bases, and 15 bases lay in between. The germline CDR1 and CDR2 sequences are MNHNS and SASEGT. The CDR3 contains 15 residues. CDR3 in DNA: TGTGCCAGCAGTGACAGGACACTCGCGGGTGAAAAACTGTTTTTT. Translation: CASSDRTLAGEKLFF.

The chain links TRBV6-6 to TRBJ2-3, with 12 bases aligning to TRBD2. CDR3 size: 14 residues. Germline CDR1 and CDR2: MNHNY and SVGAGI (reference sequence). V was clipped by 0 bases and J by 8 bases; unmatched bases: 0. The CDR3 region is CASSYSTSGGTQYF. CDR3 in DNA: TGTGCCAGCAGTTACTCGACTAGCGGGGGTACGCAGTATTTT.

This clonotype has a count of ten or more. The chain couples TRBV7-3 to TRBJ2-3; D perhaps matches TRBD2 (7 bases). This CDR3 has 15 residues. Between the trimmed V and J ends, which lost 8 bases and 3 bases, there was a span of 18 bases. CDR1 SGHTA and CDR2 FQGTGA come from the germline V gene. CDR3 DNA sequence: TGTGCCAGCTCAGACCGCGGGGGCGGAACAGATACGCAGTATTTT. It specifies CASSDRGGGTDTQYF.

This clonotype was picked up a small number of times. This chain joins TRBV7-6 and TRBJ2-1, with 7 bases matching TRBD2. The germline gives CDR1 SGHVS, CDR2 FNYEAQ. This CDR3 is built from 15 residues. V dropped 5 bases and J dropped 5; count of bases not matched to a gene: 9. CDR3 in amino acids: CASSNRRLADNEQFF. The CDR3 region has the DNA TGTGCCAGCAGCAACCGACGGCTAGCGGACAATGAGCAGTTCTTC.

Many counts were recorded for this clonotype. The chain combines TRBV12-3 or TRBV12-4 with TRBJ2-2; D call uncertain. Trimming took off 3 bases at V and 6 bases at J, with 11 bases between the two ends. The CDR3 sequence is 14 residues long. The CDR3 DNA sequence: TGTGCCAGCAGTTTTGGGCCCCGGTCCGGGGAGCTGTTTTTT. Its translation is CASSFGPRSGELFF.

The table lists this clonotype with many counts. The V and J genes are TRBV4-2 and TRBJ2-7, with D possibly matching TRBD2 (6 bases). The CDR3 contains 13 residues. The V end lost 0 bases, the J end lost 6 bases, and 9 bases lay between the germline ends. CDR1 and CDR2 (germline): LGHNA, YNFKEQ. DNA for the CDR3: TGTGCCAGCAGCCAAGAAGGCGGGGTCGAGCAGTACTTC. Its protein product is CASSQEGGVEQYF.

V usage is TRBV5-1 and J usage is TRBJ1-2, with 7 bases aligning to TRBD1. Trimming removed 6 bases from V and 8 bases from J; junction bases left unmatched: 7. Per germline, CDR1 SGHRS and CDR2 YFSETQ. The length of the CDR3 is 12 residues. DNA for the CDR3: TGCGCCAGCACCCGGGACAGACGAGGCTACACCTTC. It translates to CASTRDRRGYTF.

The chain is built from TRBV28 and TRBJ2-3, with a weak D call TRBD2 (5 bases). V dropped 6 bases and J dropped 11 bases, with 18 bases sitting between them. Per the germline V gene, CDR1 is MDHEN and CDR2 is SYDVKM. The CDR3 has 13 residues. The CDR3 nucleotides read TGTGCCAGCAGCCTCTACGCGGAGGACTGGCAGTATTTT. This encodes CASSLYAEDWQYF.

This chain links TRBV6-1 with TRBJ2-3, with no clear D. In germline, CDR1 is MNHNS, CDR2 SASEGT. This CDR3 has 14 residues. Trimming cost V 3 bases and J 4 bases, with 11 bases left between them. The CDR3 spells CASSDYHIADTQYF. The CDR3 bases are TGTGCCAGCAGTGACTACCATATCGCAGATACGCAGTATTTT.

This clonotype was detected only a few times. This chain connects TRBV24-1 to TRBJ2-5; 8 positions agree with TRBD1. The germline gives CDR1 KGHDR, CDR2 SFDVKD. This CDR3 spans 15 amino acids. The ends lost 3 bases at V and 4 bases at J; junction bases unmatched: 6. In DNA form, the CDR3 reads TGTGCCACCAGTGATGGAGACAGGGGAGGAGAGACCCAGTACTTC. Encoded protein: CATSDGDRGGETQYF.

The chain uses TRBV7-3 and TRBJ2-1; 12 bases are shared with TRBD1. V was clipped by 5 bases and J by 8 bases; unmatched bases: 10. CDR3 length equals 16 residues. In germline, CDR1 is SGHTA, CDR2 FQGTGA. CDR3 amino acids: CASSPHRDRGRDEQFF. As DNA, the CDR3 is TGTGCCAGCAGCCCTCACCGGGACAGGGGGCGGGATGAGCAGTTCTTC.

This clonotype came up a few times. This chain connects TRBV28 to TRBJ2-1, with D perhaps matching TRBD1 or TRBD2 (5 bases each). Germline CDR1 is MDHEN and CDR2 is SYDVKM. V was shortened by 7 bases and J by 1 base, with 11 bases between the two germline ends. CDR3 length: 14 amino acids. CDR3 sequence: CASKGGGSYNEQFF. Written as DNA, the CDR3 is TGTGCCAGCAAGGGTGGGGGTTCCTACAATGAGCAGTTCTTC.

There are a few counts of this clonotype. The genes are TRBV9 and TRBJ2-7, with D uncertain. The CDR3 length is 13 residues. CDR1 and CDR2 from the germline V gene are SGDLS and YYNGEE. The ends were cut back, 3 bases at V and 3 bases at J, with 10 bases in the middle. DNA of the CDR3: TGTGCCAGCAGCGAGATTGATGGCTACGAGCAGTACTTC. Translating gives CASSEIDGYEQYF.

This clonotype appeared once. The CDR3 reads CSARPPSGGNTGELFF. Here the CDR3 DNA reads TGCAGTGCTCGGCCCCCTAGCGGGGGGAACACCGGGGAGCTGTTTTTT. The gene calls are TRBV20-1 and TRBJ2-2; TRBD2 matches at 10 bases. CDR1 is DFQATT and CDR2 is SNEGSKA in the germline V gene (reference sequence). This CDR3 has 16 residues. V shed 5 bases and J 1 base; nucleotides not matched to a gene: 7.

This clonotype occurred a few times. The chain employs TRBV20-1 and TRBJ2-4; the match to TRBD2 covers 11 bases. CDR1 and CDR2 from the germline V gene are DFQATT and SNEGSKA (reference sequence). The CDR3 spans 13 residues. This chain's CDR3 is CSANLAGGNIQYF. As DNA, the CDR3 is TGCAGCGCGAACCTAGCGGGGGGAAACATTCAGTACTTC.

This clonotype has only a few counts. V and J are TRBV6-6 and TRBJ2-3, with 7 bases that match TRBD2. The CDR3 has 15 amino acids. CDR1 MNHNY and CDR2 SVGAGI come from the germline V gene (reference sequence). V shed 6 bases and J 4 bases; nucleotides not matched to a gene: 10. Here the CDR3 reads CASREERRGSDTQYF. The CDR3, as DNA: TGTGCCAGCAGGGAGGAGCGGCGGGGGTCAGATACGCAGTATTTT.